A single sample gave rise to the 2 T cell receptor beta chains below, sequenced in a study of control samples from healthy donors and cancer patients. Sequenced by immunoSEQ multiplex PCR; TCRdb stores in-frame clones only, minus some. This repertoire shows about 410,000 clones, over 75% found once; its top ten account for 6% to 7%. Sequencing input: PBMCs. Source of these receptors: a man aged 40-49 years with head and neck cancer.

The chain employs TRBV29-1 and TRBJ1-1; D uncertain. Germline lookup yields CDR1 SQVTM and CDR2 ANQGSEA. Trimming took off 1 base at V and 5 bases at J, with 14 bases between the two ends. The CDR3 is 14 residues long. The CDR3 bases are TGCAGCGTTGAAGGACCAGGACCTGGTACTGAAGCTTTCTTT. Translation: CSVEGPGPGTEAFF.

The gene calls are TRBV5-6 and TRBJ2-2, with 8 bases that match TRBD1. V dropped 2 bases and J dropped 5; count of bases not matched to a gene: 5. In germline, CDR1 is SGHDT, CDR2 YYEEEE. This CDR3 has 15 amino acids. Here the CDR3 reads CASSLYRGETGELFF. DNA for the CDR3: TGTGCCAGCAGCTTATACAGGGGGGAGACCGGGGAGCTGTTTTTT. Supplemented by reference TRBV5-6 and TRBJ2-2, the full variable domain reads DAGVTQSPTHLIKTRGQQVTLRCSPKSGHDTVSWYQQALGQGPQFIFQYYEEEERQRGNFPDRFSGHQFPNYSSELNVNALLLGDSALYLCASSLYRGETGELFFGEGSRLTVL.